A single sample is the source of the 25 T cell receptor beta chains below, sequenced in a study of blood T cell repertoires in COVID-19. Measured with immunoSEQ multiplex PCR; TCRdb has only the in-frame clones, and not every one. The table records about 180,000 clones, roughly 80% of them present only once. Material: peripheral blood. The receptors were gathered from a woman in her 70s with acute or convalescent COVID-19.

This chain links TRBV7-2 with TRBJ1-1; 9 bases agree with TRBD1. V was pared by 6 bases and J by 4 bases, with 12 bases of the junction left unmatched. Germline lookup yields CDR1 SGHTA and CDR2 FQGNSA. CDR3 length: 16 amino acids. This chain's CDR3 is CASSPGTGRGGTEAFF. CDR3 coding DNA: TGTGCCAGCAGTCCGGGGACAGGGAGAGGTGGCACTGAAGCTTTCTTT.

The CDR3 region is CASSQALLSGVSSYNEQFF. Here the CDR3 DNA reads TGCGCCAGCAGCCAAGCTCTACTATCAGGGGTGTCTTCCTACAATGAGCAGTTCTTC. The chain is built from TRBV4-3 and TRBJ2-1; tentative D call: TRBD1 (6 bases). The V end was cut by 1 base, the J end by 1 base, with 20 bases between. The CDR3 runs 19 residues. Germline lookup yields CDR1 LGHNA and CDR2 YSLEER.

The rearrangement links TRBV27 to TRBJ1-6; TRBD1 matches at 8 bases. The V gene end was trimmed by 7 bases and the J gene end by 6 bases; junction bases not matched to a gene: 5. The CDR3 is made up of 14 amino acids. CDR1 is MNHEY, CDR2 SMNVEV, per germline (reference sequence). The CDR3 reads CASTRTGSNSPLHF. CDR3 sequence (DNA): TGTGCCAGCACCCGGACAGGGTCTAATTCACCCCTCCACTTT.

The chain is built from TRBV25-1 and TRBJ1-3, with 8 positions matching TRBD1. This CDR3 spans 15 amino acids. The junction had 0 bases not matched to a gene; V was cut back by 2 bases and J by 0 bases. Germline lookup yields CDR1 MGHDK and CDR2 SYGVNS. Written as DNA, the CDR3 is TGTGCCAGCAGTGAAGACAGGGGCTCTGGAAACACCATATATTTT. Protein sequence: CASSEDRGSGNTIYF.

The chain recombines TRBV5-4 with TRBJ2-3; the match to TRBD2 covers 14 bases. The junction had 2 bases not matched to a gene; V was cut back by 0 bases and J by 2 bases. This CDR3 is built from 17 residues. Germline loops: CDR1 SGHNT, CDR2 YYREEE (reference sequence). The CDR3 loop is CASSLGLAGGYTDTQYF. CDR3 nucleotides: TGTGCCAGCAGCTTGGGACTAGCGGGGGGGTACACAGATACGCAGTATTTT.

V is TRBV5-1 and J is TRBJ2-3, with TRBD1 as a possible D gene (6 bases). CDR1 is SGHRS and CDR2 is YFSETQ in the germline V gene. The CDR3 has 14 residues. Trimming took off 0 bases at V and 5 bases at J, with 10 bases between the two ends. The CDR3 coding sequence is TGCGCCAGCAGCTTGGTAGCAGGGGAAGATACGCAGTATTTT. Encoded protein: CASSLVAGEDTQYF.

The rearrangement links TRBV15 to TRBJ2-5; 8 bases are shared with TRBD1. Unmatched junction bases numbered 9, after V lost 1 base and J lost 2 bases. Germline V lookup: CDR1 LNHNV, CDR2 YYDKDF (reference sequence). The length of the CDR3 is 17 residues. CDR3 in amino acids: CATSRGVTGTGQETQYF. The CDR3 DNA reads as TGTGCCACCAGCAGAGGCGTTACCGGGACAGGACAAGAGACCCAGTACTTC.

This chain connects TRBV19 to TRBJ1-5; D is perhaps TRBD1 (6 bases). The CDR3 runs to 15 residues. Trimming left V 3 bases short and J 6 bases short, with 15 bases between. CDR1 and CDR2 (germline): LNHDA, SQIVND (reference sequence). The chain's CDR3 is CASSIQDSKGQPQHF. In DNA, the CDR3 is TGTGCCAGTAGTATCCAGGACAGTAAAGGTCAGCCCCAGCATTTT.

The J gene is TRBJ1-5, the V gene TRBV7-8, with 7 bases that match TRBD1. The CDR3 is made up of 16 amino acids. Germline V gene sequence: CDR1 SGHVS, CDR2 FQNEAQ. The J segment lost 9 bases and the V segment lost 0 bases, leaving 11 bases of the junction unmatched. The CDR3 coding sequence is TGTGCCAGCAGCTTAGCCCGGGACAGTCTGCTGAGGCCCCAGCATTTT. It encodes CASSLARDSLLRPQHF.

The V call is TRBV4-1, the J call TRBJ1-1; D is perhaps TRBD1 (5 bases). Germline V lookup: CDR1 MGHRA, CDR2 YSYEKL. V lost 3 bases, J lost 1 base, and 15 bases lay in between. The CDR3 is 16 amino acids. The CDR3 loop is CASSQNQGFWNTEAFF. CDR3 nucleotides: TGCGCCAGCAGCCAGAACCAGGGTTTTTGGAACACTGAAGCTTTCTTT.

The chain combines TRBV2 with TRBJ2-5; the D gene is possibly TRBD1 (6 bases). CDR3 length equals 12 residues. Looked up from germline, CDR1 is SNHLY and CDR2 is FYNNEI. V lost 10 bases and J lost 6, with 15 bases in between. The CDR3 nucleotides read TGTGCCACCAACAGGGACGGACAGACCCAGTACTTC. The encoded protein is CATNRDGQTQYF.

This clone was counted a single time. The V call is TRBV27, the J call TRBJ1-2, with 7 positions matching TRBD1. The CDR3 consists of 15 residues. J gave up 2 bases and V 5 bases, and 8 bases lay outside the gene matches. Germline V gives CDR1 MNHEY, CDR2 SMNVEV (reference sequence). Written as DNA, the CDR3 is TGTGCCAGCAGTCCAACCGGGACAGCCAACTATGGCTACACCTTC. It codes for CASSPTGTANYGYTF.

The CDR3 sequence: CASSPDRGPEAFF. CDR3 nucleotide sequence: TGTGCCAGCAGCCCCGACAGGGGCCCTGAAGCTTTCTTT. The chain joins TRBV6-6 to TRBJ1-1; 8 bases line up with TRBD1. The length of the CDR3 is 13 residues. The germline V gene has CDR1 MNHNY and CDR2 SVGAGI (reference sequence). Germline trimming cut 6 bases from V and 6 bases from J; bases unmatched to any gene: 6.

CDR3 sequence: CASSSRDRNQPQHF. CDR3 bases: TGTGCCAGCAGTTCCCGGGACAGGAATCAGCCCCAGCATTTT. This rearrangement joins TRBV6-5 to TRBJ1-5, with TRBD1 matching over 8 bases. Germline V CDR1 and CDR2: MNHEY, SVGAGI. The CDR3 extends over 14 amino acids. Unmatched junction bases numbered 3, after V lost 4 bases and J lost 4 bases.

The V gene is TRBV7-2, the J gene TRBJ1-2, with 10 positions matching TRBD1. Trimming cost V 5 bases and J 1 base; bases outside gene matches: 7. Germline V gene sequence: CDR1 SGHTA, CDR2 FQGNSA. This CDR3 comprises 16 residues. The CDR3 nucleotides are TGTGCCAGCAGCCCACGAAGGGACAGGGGTAACTATGGCTACACCTTC. The encoded protein is CASSPRRDRGNYGYTF.

The chain uses TRBV24-1 and TRBJ2-1, with 10 bases that match TRBD1. The CDR3 runs 16 residues. The V segment lost 3 bases and the J segment 4 bases; nucleotides outside the gene matches: 5. Per the germline V gene, CDR1 is KGHDR and CDR2 is SFDVKD. The CDR3 protein is CATSDEGTGDYNEQFF. CDR3 in DNA: TGTGCCACCAGTGATGAGGGGACAGGGGATTACAATGAGCAGTTCTTC.

The CDR3 loop reads CASSPSGTGGLGSPLHF. The CDR3 DNA reads TGTGCCAGCAGTCCTTCAGGGACAGGGGGCTTGGGCTCACCCCTCCACTTT. This chain links TRBV28 with TRBJ1-6, with TRBD1 identical over 12 bases. The CDR3 length is 17 residues. V was clipped by 5 bases and J by 10 bases; unmatched bases: 12. Germline lookup yields CDR1 MDHEN and CDR2 SYDVKM.

The chain couples TRBV6-5 to TRBJ1-1, with 8 bases matching TRBD1. This CDR3 has 14 amino acids. Germline values: CDR1 MNHEY, CDR2 SVGAGI. After removal of 0 bases from V and 10 bases from J, the junction contained 7 bases not matched to a gene. The chain's CDR3 is CASSYSTDRVVAFF. CDR3 coding DNA: TGTGCCAGCAGTTACTCGACGGACAGGGTTGTAGCTTTCTTT.

The chain is built from TRBV9 and TRBJ2-5; TRBD2 agrees at 10 bases. Looked up from germline, CDR1 is SGDLS and CDR2 is YYNGEE. Unmatched junction bases numbered 1, after V lost 2 bases and J lost 3 bases. The CDR3 has 14 residues. CDR3 coding DNA: TGTGCCAGCAGCGTCAGCGGGAGGGAAGAGACCCAGTACTTC. It yields the protein CASSVSGREETQYF.

V is TRBV28 and J is TRBJ2-2, with D perhaps matching TRBD1 (5 bases). Trimming took off 5 bases at V and 3 bases at J, with 10 bases between the two ends. CDR1 and CDR2 from the germline V gene are MDHEN and SYDVKM. This CDR3 region has 14 residues. CDR3 DNA: TGTGCCAGCAGTCCCATCAGGGACACCGGGGAGCTGTTTTTT. As protein: CASSPIRDTGELFF.

The chain joins TRBV18 to TRBJ2-5; maybe TRBD1 (6 bases). CDR1 is KGHSH and CDR2 is LQKENI in the germline V gene. V lost 6 bases, J lost 4 bases, and 18 bases lay in between. The CDR3 has 15 residues. CDR3 in DNA: TGTGCCAGCTCGGAACAACAGGGTCTATCAGAGACCCAGTACTTC. It codes for CASSEQQGLSETQYF. Based on the CDR3 plus reference TRBV18 and TRBJ2-5, the full variable domain is NAGVMQNPRHLVRRRGQEARLRCSPMKGHSHVYWYRQLPEEGLKFMVYLQKENIIDESGMPKERFSAEFPKEGPSILRIQQVVRGDSAAYFCASSEQQGLSETQYFGPGTRLLVL.

V gene TRBV7-9 combines with J gene TRBJ1-1; no reliable D call. This CDR3 is built from 14 residues. V was clipped by 6 bases and J by 1 base, with 12 bases between them. The germline V gene has CDR1 SEHNR and CDR2 FQNEAQ (reference sequence). In DNA form, the CDR3 reads TGTGCCAGCAGGGAGCGGGTTGCGAACACTGAAGCTTTCTTT. As protein: CASRERVANTEAFF.

The gene calls are TRBV28 and TRBJ2-2; unclear D gene. Germline CDR1 MDHEN, CDR2 SYDVKM. V was clipped by 10 bases and J by 1 base, with 10 bases between them. CDR3 length: 13 amino acids. The CDR3 is CAILEKNTGELFF. DNA for the CDR3: TGTGCCATTTTAGAAAAGAACACCGGGGAGCTGTTTTTT.

This sequence joins TRBV6-2 or TRBV6-3 and TRBJ2-3, with D possibly being TRBD2 (5 bases). The CDR3 extends over 14 amino acids. In germline, CDR1 is MNHEY, CDR2 SVGEGT. With 2 bases removed from V and 8 bases from J, the gap between germline ends came to 14 bases. CDR3 coding DNA: TGTGCCAGCAGTTACGTCCGGGGTCAAAGTACGCAGTATTTT. Encoded protein: CASSYVRGQSTQYF.

The chain recombines TRBV28 with TRBJ1-5, with 9 positions matching TRBD1. The germline V gene has CDR1 MDHEN and CDR2 SYDVKM. V shed 4 bases and J 4 bases; nucleotides not matched to a gene: 8. The CDR3 loop spans 16 amino acids. DNA of the CDR3: TGTGCCAGCAGTTCAGGACAGGGGAGCGTTAATCAGCCCCAGCATTTT. Residues: CASSSGQGSVNQPQHF.